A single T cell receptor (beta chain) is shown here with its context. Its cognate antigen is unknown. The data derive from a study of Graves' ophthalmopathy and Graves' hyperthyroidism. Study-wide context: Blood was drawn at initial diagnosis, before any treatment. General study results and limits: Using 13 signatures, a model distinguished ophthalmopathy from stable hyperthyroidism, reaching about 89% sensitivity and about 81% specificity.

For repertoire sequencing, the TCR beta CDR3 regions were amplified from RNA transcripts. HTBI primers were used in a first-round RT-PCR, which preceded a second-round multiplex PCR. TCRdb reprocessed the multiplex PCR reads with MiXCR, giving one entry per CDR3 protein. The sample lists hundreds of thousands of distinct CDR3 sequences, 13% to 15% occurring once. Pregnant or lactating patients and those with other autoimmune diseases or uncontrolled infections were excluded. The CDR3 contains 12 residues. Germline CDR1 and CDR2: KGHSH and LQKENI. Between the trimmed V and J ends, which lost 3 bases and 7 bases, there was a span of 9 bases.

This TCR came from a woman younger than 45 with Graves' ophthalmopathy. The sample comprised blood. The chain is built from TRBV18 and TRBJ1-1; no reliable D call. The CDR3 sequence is CASSPYGLEAFF. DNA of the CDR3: TGTGCCAGCTCACCCTACGGCCTTGAAGCTTTCTTT. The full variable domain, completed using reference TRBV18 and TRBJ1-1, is NAGVMQNPRHLVRRRGQEARLRCSPMKGHSHVYWYRQLPEEGLKFMVYLQKENIIDESGMPKERFSAEFPKEGPSILRIQQVVRGDSAAYFCASSPYGLEAFFGQGTRLTVV.